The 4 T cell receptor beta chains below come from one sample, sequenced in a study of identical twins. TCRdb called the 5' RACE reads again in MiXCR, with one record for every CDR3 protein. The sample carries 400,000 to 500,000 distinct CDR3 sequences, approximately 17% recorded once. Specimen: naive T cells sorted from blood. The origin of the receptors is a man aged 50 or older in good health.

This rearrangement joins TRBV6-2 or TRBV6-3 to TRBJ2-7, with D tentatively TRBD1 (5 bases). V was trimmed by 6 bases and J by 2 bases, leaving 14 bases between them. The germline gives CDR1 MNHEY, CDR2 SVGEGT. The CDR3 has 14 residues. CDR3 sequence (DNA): TGTGCCAGCAGCGATCAACAGGAAACCTACGAGCAGTACTTC. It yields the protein CASSDQQETYEQYF.

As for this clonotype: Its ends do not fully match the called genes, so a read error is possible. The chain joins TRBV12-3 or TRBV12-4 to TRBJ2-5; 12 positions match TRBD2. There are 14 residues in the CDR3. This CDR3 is CASSTSGGQGTQYF. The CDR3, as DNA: TGTGCCAGCAGCACTAGCGGGGGGCAAGGGACCCAGTACTTC.

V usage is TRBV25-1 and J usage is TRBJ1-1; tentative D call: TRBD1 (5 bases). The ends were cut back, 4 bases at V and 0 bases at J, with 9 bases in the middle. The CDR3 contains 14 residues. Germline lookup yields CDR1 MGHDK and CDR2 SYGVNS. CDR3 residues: CASSVSGMNTEAFF. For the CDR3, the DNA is TGTGCCAGCAGTGTGTCAGGGATGAACACTGAAGCTTTCTTT.

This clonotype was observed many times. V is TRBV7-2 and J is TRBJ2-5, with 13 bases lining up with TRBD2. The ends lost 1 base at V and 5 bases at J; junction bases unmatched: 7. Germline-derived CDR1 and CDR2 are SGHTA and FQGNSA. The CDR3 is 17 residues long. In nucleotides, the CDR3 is TGTGCCAGCAGCTTAGGCACTAGCGGGAGGGCCATTGAGACCCAGTACTTC. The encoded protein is CASSLGTSGRAIETQYF.